This entry lists 19 T cell receptor beta chains sequenced from one sample in a study of high-grade serous ovarian cancer treatment subgroups. Repertoires were generated with immunoSEQ multiplex PCR, while TCRdb's copy carries only in-frame clones and drops some. The sample contains almost 4,500 clones, roughly two thirds of which appear only once. Tumor samples were obtained before definitive surgery or chemotherapy. The source material was tumor tissue. Receptors were obtained from a human donor with high-grade serous ovarian cancer.

This clone has a handful of counts. The chain couples TRBV7-9 to TRBJ1-1, with D uncertain. The CDR3 has 15 residues. Per germline, CDR1 SEHNR and CDR2 FQNEAQ (reference sequence). Deletions cut 1 base from V and 5 bases from J, with 14 bases between. CDR3 sequence: CASSLDMSWGTEAFF. The CDR3 DNA reads as TGTGCCAGCAGCTTAGATATGAGTTGGGGTACTGAAGCTTTCTTT.

This chain uses TRBV5-6 with TRBJ2-2; D is uncertain. This CDR3 has 16 amino acids. Trimming took off 0 bases at V and 2 bases at J, with 11 bases between the two ends. CDR1 is SGHDT, CDR2 YYEEEE, per germline. CDR3 sequence (DNA): TGTGCCAGCAGCTTGGGGGCCCCTATTAACACCGGGGAGCTGTTTTTT. This sequence encodes CASSLGAPINTGELFF.

This chain joins TRBV6-4 and TRBJ2-1; either TRBD1 or TRBD2 may supply D (6 bases each). V lost 0 bases, J lost 6 bases, and 15 bases lay in between. CDR1 is MRHNA and CDR2 is SNTAGT in the germline V gene. The CDR3 length is 16 residues. CDR3 residues: CASSDSWGAPGNEQFF. The CDR3 region has the DNA TGTGCCAGCAGTGACTCTTGGGGGGCGCCTGGCAATGAGCAGTTCTTC.

In the case of this clone: One junction end disagrees with the germline gene, perhaps due to a read error. The rearrangement links TRBV18 to TRBJ1-3; possibly TRBD1 for D (5 bases). This CDR3 has 13 amino acids. Per germline, CDR1 KGHSH and CDR2 LQKENI. The CDR3, as DNA: TGTGCCAGCTCACTGCCGGGGGAATACACCATTTATTTT. Residues: CASSLPGEYTIYF. Combining the CDR3 with reference TRBV18 and TRBJ1-3 gives the whole variable domain NAGVMQNPRHLVRRRGQEARLRCSPMKGHSHVYWYRQLPEEGLKFMVYLQKENIIDESGMPKERFSAEFPKEGPSILRIQQVVRGDSAAYFCASSLPGEYTIYFGEGSWLTVV.

This clone was found once. V is TRBV10-1 and J is TRBJ1-1, with D maybe TRBD1 (6 bases). The germline V gene encodes CDR1 WNHNN and CDR2 SYGVQD (reference sequence). The CDR3 length is 13 residues. The germline V and J ends were trimmed by 5 bases and 4 bases, with 11 bases remaining between them. CDR3 sequence (DNA): TGCGCCAGCAGTTTCACAGGGTCCACTGAAGCTTTCTTT. It codes for CASSFTGSTEAFF.

This clone was detected a few times. The chain links TRBV7-2 to TRBJ1-1; D is unresolved. V dropped 3 bases and J dropped 10 bases, with 12 bases sitting between them. Per germline, CDR1 SGHTA and CDR2 FQGNSA. The CDR3 is 12 residues long. CDR3 residues: CASSFPGRVAFF. As DNA, the CDR3 is TGTGCCAGCAGCTTCCCGGGAAGGGTAGCTTTCTTT.

The V gene is TRBV4-1, the J gene TRBJ2-5; 9 bases map to TRBD2. Germline CDR1 reads MGHRA; CDR2 reads YSYEKL. The J segment lost 1 base and the V segment lost 4 bases, leaving 10 bases of the junction unmatched. The CDR3 has 17 amino acids. The CDR3 bases are TGCGCCAGCAGCCGAACACCGGGACTAGCAGCCCAAGAGACCCAGTACTTC. Its translation is CASSRTPGLAAQETQYF.

The V and J genes are TRBV11-1 and TRBJ2-1; D is unclear. The CDR3 is 15 residues long. CDR1 SGHAT and CDR2 FQDESV come from the germline V gene (reference sequence). V was trimmed by 3 bases and J by 1 base, leaving 10 bases between them. The CDR3 loop is CASSLGYSSYNEQFF. The CDR3 coding sequence is TGTGCCAGCAGCTTGGGGTATTCATCCTACAATGAGCAGTTCTTC.

The rearrangement joins TRBV11-2 to TRBJ2-6; D remains unclear. Germline V CDR1 and CDR2: SGHAT, FQNNGV. Trimming removed 5 bases at V and 2 bases at J, with 10 bases between. The CDR3 consists of 15 residues. The CDR3 reads CASSPGRAGANVLTF. DNA for the CDR3: TGTGCCAGCAGCCCAGGAAGGGCTGGGGCCAACGTCCTGACTTTC.

The genes are TRBV6-1 and TRBJ1-1; 8 nucleotides agree with TRBD1. Losses at the gene ends were 7 bases for V and 4 bases for J; bases not matched to a gene: 5. The CDR3 length is 13 residues. Germline CDR1 reads MNHNS; CDR2 reads SASEGT. CDR3 bases: TGTGCCAGCAATGTGGACAGGGCCACTGAAGCTTTCTTT. Its translation: CASNVDRATEAFF.

This rearrangement joins TRBV9 to TRBJ1-1; no firm D call. Germline CDR1 reads SGDLS; CDR2 reads YYNGEE. This CDR3 spans 16 amino acids. Trimming took 2 bases from V and 4 from J, leaving 18 bases between them. The CDR3 DNA reads as TGTGCCAGCAGCGTCATGAGCGGCAGCTCAGCCACTGAAGCTTTCTTT. It codes for CASSVMSGSSATEAFF. Variable domain in full (rest from reference TRBV9 and TRBJ1-1): DSGVTQTPKHLITATGQRVTLRCSPRSGDLSVYWYQQSLDQGLQFLIQYYNGEERAKGNILERFSAQQFPDLHSELNLSSLELGDSALYFCASSVMSGSSATEAFFGQGTRLTVV.

This clone rates as large. The chain recombines TRBV5-4 with TRBJ2-1, with D tentatively TRBD1 (6 bases). The V gene lost 2 bases and the J gene lost 7 bases, with 7 bases spanning the gap. The germline gives CDR1 SGHNT, CDR2 YYREEE (reference sequence). CDR3 size: 12 residues. This chain's CDR3 is CASSLTGNEQFF. The CDR3 nucleotides read TGTGCCAGCAGCTTAACAGGGAATGAGCAGTTCTTC. Drawing the rest from reference TRBV5-4 and TRBJ2-1, the complete variable domain is ETGVTQSPTHLIKTRGQQVTLRCSSQSGHNTVSWYQQALGQGPQFIFQYYREEENGRGNFPPRFSGLQFPNYSSELNVNALELDDSALYLCASSLTGNEQFFGPGTRLTVL.

V is TRBV6-4 and J is TRBJ1-6; 7 bases align to TRBD1. This CDR3 has 14 residues. Germline-derived CDR1 and CDR2 are MRHNA and SNTAGT. Trimming cost V 8 bases and J 7 bases; bases outside gene matches: 8. The CDR3 bases are TGTGCCAGCCGTCGGACAGGCCACAATTCACCCCTCCACTTT. Translating it yields CASRRTGHNSPLHF.

The chain combines TRBV5-1 with TRBJ1-2, with D tentatively TRBD1 (5 bases). The CDR3 spans 18 residues. Looked up from germline, CDR1 is SGHRS and CDR2 is YFSETQ. With 7 bases removed from V and 3 bases from J, the gap between germline ends came to 28 bases. CDR3 protein: CASQRTREISPGDYGYTF. The CDR3, as DNA: TGCGCCAGCCAACGCACCAGGGAAATTTCCCCCGGGGACTATGGCTACACCTTC.

This clone was observed a few times. CDR3 bases: TGTGCCAGCAGCTTTAGTGCAGGGGGAAACATTCAGTACTTC. It translates to CASSFSAGGNIQYF. The chain combines TRBV5-4 with TRBJ2-4; TRBD1 aligns across 7 bases. Germline V gene sequence: CDR1 SGHNT, CDR2 YYREEE (reference sequence). The CDR3 loop spans 14 amino acids. With 2 bases clipped from V and 6 bases from J, the junction kept 5 bases outside the gene matches. Filled out from reference TRBV5-4 and TRBJ2-4, the complete variable domain reads ETGVTQSPTHLIKTRGQQVTLRCSSQSGHNTVSWYQQALGQGPQFIFQYYREEENGRGNFPPRFSGLQFPNYSSELNVNALELDDSALYLCASSFSAGGNIQYFGAGTRLSVL.

V is TRBV11-2 and J is TRBJ1-3; tentatively, D is TRBD1 (5 bases). The CDR3 is 14 amino acids. The germline CDR1 and CDR2 sequences are SGHAT and FQNNGV. Trimming removed 3 bases from V and 9 bases from J, with 15 bases in between. CDR3 DNA: TGTGCCAGCAGCTTGGGGCAGCTTGACGGCACCATATATTTT. Its protein product is CASSLGQLDGTIYF.

This clone was seen a handful of times. V usage is TRBV4-2 and J usage is TRBJ1-5, with 8 bases that match TRBD1. This CDR3 spans 15 amino acids. The trim removed 7 bases at V and 0 bases at J, leaving 5 bases unmatched. Germline V gives CDR1 LGHNA, CDR2 YNFKEQ. This CDR3 is CASTPTGVSNQPQHF. The CDR3 DNA is TGTGCCAGCACCCCGACAGGGGTTAGCAATCAGCCCCAGCATTTT.

The chain carries TRBV6-1 and TRBJ2-6, with unresolved D. There are 16 residues in the CDR3. With 2 bases removed from V and 4 bases from J, the gap between germline ends came to 12 bases. Germline V gives CDR1 MNHNS, CDR2 SASEGT. As DNA, the CDR3 is TGTGCCAGCAGTGAAACGGATGGCCCCGGGGCCAACGTCCTGACTTTC. It is translated as CASSETDGPGANVLTF.

The count of this clone is one. The chain recombines TRBV19 with TRBJ1-1; TRBD1 is a possible D gene (5 bases). The CDR3 totals 13 residues. The V gene's germline CDR1 is LNHDA and CDR2 SQIVND (reference sequence). V dropped 6 bases and J dropped 11 bases, with 19 bases sitting between them. CDR3 DNA: TGTGCCAGTAGACCACTCGGGACGTATTCGGCTTTCTTT. Translating it yields CASRPLGTYSAFF.